Shown below are 25 T cell receptor beta chains from a single sample sequenced in a study of blood T cell repertoires in COVID-19. Method: immunoSEQ multiplex PCR; TCRdb's copy keeps in-frame clones and lacks some. The repertoire consists of more than 200,000 clones, with roughly 82% occurring once and the leading ten covering 4.9%. The sample was peripheral blood. The receptors here all came from a woman aged 80 or older with active or convalescent COVID-19.

V is TRBV28 and J is TRBJ1-5; TRBD1 is a possible D gene (6 bases). V gave up 6 bases and J gave up 5 bases, with 14 bases separating them. The germline CDR1 and CDR2 sequences are MDHEN and SYDVKM. The CDR3 is 14 residues long. The CDR3 reads CASRPGQNYQPQHF. The CDR3 DNA sequence: TGTGCCAGCAGACCCGGACAGAATTATCAGCCCCAGCATTTT.

The rearrangement joins TRBV27 to TRBJ2-2; 9 bases map to TRBD1. Germline values: CDR1 MNHEY, CDR2 SMNVEV (reference sequence). With V trimmed by 4 bases and J by 1 base, 7 bases remained unmatched. There are 17 residues in the CDR3. This chain's CDR3 is CASSSLGTGRNTGELFF. For the CDR3, the DNA is TGTGCCAGCAGTTCGCTCGGGACAGGGAGGAACACCGGGGAGCTGTTTTTT.

The chain couples TRBV10-3 to TRBJ1-5; 8 nucleotides agree with TRBD1. The CDR3 loop spans 13 amino acids. Unmatched junction bases numbered 6, after V lost 11 bases and J lost 3 bases. Germline CDR1 is ENHRY and CDR2 is SYGVKD. CDR3 region: CAGGTGNNQPQHF. The CDR3 coding sequence is TGTGCCGGTGGGACAGGAAACAATCAGCCCCAGCATTTT.

This sequence joins TRBV18 and TRBJ2-1, with 7 nucleotides matching TRBD2. Per the germline V gene, CDR1 is KGHSH and CDR2 is LQKENI. The CDR3 length is 16 residues. Unmatched junction bases numbered 5, after V lost 0 bases and J lost 3 bases. CDR3 sequence: CASSPPSGGYYNEQFF. In DNA, the CDR3 is TGTGCCAGCTCACCACCGTCGGGGGGATACTACAATGAGCAGTTCTTC. The whole variable domain, filled in from reference TRBV18 and TRBJ2-1, reads NAGVMQNPRHLVRRRGQEARLRCSPMKGHSHVYWYRQLPEEGLKFMVYLQKENIIDESGMPKERFSAEFPKEGPSILRIQQVVRGDSAAYFCASSPPSGGYYNEQFFGPGTRLTVL.

The V call is TRBV6-6, the J call TRBJ1-4, with no clear D. From germline, CDR1 is MNHNY and CDR2 SVGAGI (reference sequence). Trimming left V 6 bases short and J 5 bases short, with 4 bases between. The length of the CDR3 is 11 residues. The DNA for the CDR3 is TGTGCCAGCAGACAGAATGAAAAACTGTTTTTT. It translates to CASRQNEKLFF.

The chain couples TRBV11-2 to TRBJ1-3; TRBD1 is a possible D gene (6 bases). There are 15 residues in the CDR3. Germline-derived CDR1 and CDR2 are SGHAT and FQNNGV. Trimming stripped 6 bases from V and 0 bases from J, with 12 bases between. CDR3 coding DNA: TGTGCCAGCAGTATAACAGGGTTCTCTGGAAACACCATATATTTT. Translating gives CASSITGFSGNTIYF.

The rearrangement joins TRBV5-1 to TRBJ2-2; 8 bases are shared with TRBD1. Germline lookup yields CDR1 SGHRS and CDR2 YFSETQ. CDR3 size: 14 residues. Losses at the gene ends were 2 bases for V and 6 bases for J; bases not matched to a gene: 3. CDR3 region: CASSFDRGSGELFF. The CDR3 region has the DNA TGCGCCAGCAGCTTCGACAGGGGATCCGGGGAGCTGTTTTTT.

CDR3 bases: TGTGCCATCAGCATCGAAGGAGGGAGTGGCGACAATGAGCAGTTCTTC. Its protein product is CAISIEGGSGDNEQFF. This chain connects TRBV10-3 to TRBJ2-1, with D possibly matching TRBD2 (6 bases). From germline, CDR1 is ENHRY and CDR2 SYGVKD. The length of the CDR3 is 16 residues. The V gene lost 6 bases and the J gene lost 5 bases, with 20 bases spanning the gap.

The CDR3 region has the DNA TGTGCCAGCAGAGATACAGGGGGCAACTATGGCTACACCTTC. Residues: CASRDTGGNYGYTF. The gene calls are TRBV6-5 and TRBJ1-2, with 9 positions matching TRBD1. Germline CDR1 and CDR2: MNHEY and SVGAGI. The ends lost 6 bases at V and 2 bases at J; junction bases unmatched: 4. This CDR3 contains 14 residues.

The chain employs TRBV6-2 or TRBV6-3 and TRBJ2-7; 7 bases line up with TRBD2. This CDR3 contains 14 residues. CDR1 and CDR2 from the germline V gene are MNHEY and SVGEGT. Unmatched junction bases numbered 7, after V lost 6 bases and J lost 2 bases. The CDR3 loop reads CASRPTGGPYEQYF. The DNA of the CDR3 is TGTGCCAGCAGGCCTACGGGGGGACCCTACGAGCAGTACTTC.

This chain joins TRBV5-1 and TRBJ1-1, with D possibly matching TRBD1 (5 bases). CDR1 and CDR2 from the germline V gene are SGHRS and YFSETQ. This CDR3 comprises 15 residues. V was cut by 4 bases and J by 2 bases, with 15 bases left in between. CDR3 residues: CASSPPGGINTEAFF. CDR3 nucleotides: TGCGCCAGCAGCCCCCCGGGGGGTATTAACACTGAAGCTTTCTTT.

The count of this clone is one. The chain is built from TRBV12-3 or TRBV12-4 and TRBJ1-6, with D possibly matching TRBD1 (6 bases). The germline V and J ends were trimmed by 3 bases and 13 bases, with 10 bases remaining between them. The CDR3 is made up of 12 amino acids. The CDR3 reads CASSFATGPLHF. CDR3 DNA sequence: TGTGCCAGCAGTTTTGCGACAGGCCCCCTCCACTTT.

The CDR3 is CASSEGSAPGKLFF. CDR3 sequence (DNA): TGTGCCAGCAGTGAAGGCAGCGCCCCCGGAAAACTGTTTTTT. The V call is TRBV2, the J call TRBJ1-4; unclear D gene. CDR1 SNHLY and CDR2 FYNNEI come from the germline V gene. V shed 1 base and J shed 10 bases, with 13 bases lying between them. This CDR3 is 14 amino acids long.

V and J are TRBV28 and TRBJ1-3, with D perhaps matching TRBD1 (5 bases). The CDR3 has 16 residues. The V end lost 0 bases, the J end lost 4 bases, and 13 bases lay between the germline ends. Germline-derived CDR1 and CDR2 are MDHEN and SYDVKM. As DNA, the CDR3 is TGTGCCAGCAGTTTATGGCAGGGTTCGGCCGGAAACACCATATATTTT. Translation: CASSLWQGSAGNTIYF. The whole variable domain, remainder taken from reference TRBV28 and TRBJ1-3, is DVKVTQSSRYLVKRTGEKVFLECVQDMDHENMFWYRQDPGLGLRLIYFSYDVKMKEKGDIPEGYSVSREKKERFSLILESASTNQTSMYLCASSLWQGSAGNTIYFGEGSWLTVV.

The chain carries TRBV5-4 and TRBJ2-3; tentatively, D is TRBD2 (6 bases). This CDR3 is built from 17 residues. V lost 0 bases to trimming and J lost 2 bases, with 16 bases between them. Germline values: CDR1 SGHNT, CDR2 YYREEE (reference sequence). CDR3 DNA sequence: TGTGCCAGCAGCTTGGCCTTGGCGGGGAGACCCACAGATACGCAGTATTTT. This translates into CASSLALAGRPTDTQYF.

The chain employs TRBV2 and TRBJ2-2; 11 nucleotides align to TRBD2. The germline CDR1 and CDR2 sequences are SNHLY and FYNNEI. V was pared by 1 base and J by 11 bases, with 6 bases of the junction left unmatched. The CDR3 extends over 15 amino acids. DNA for the CDR3: TGTGCCAGCAGTGAAGGTAGCGGGAGGGCCGCCGAGCTGTTTTTT. This sequence encodes CASSEGSGRAAELFF.

Concerning this clone itself: A junction end diverges from the germline sequence, so it may reflect a read error. V and J are TRBV5-6 and TRBJ2-7, with 8 bases matching TRBD2. This CDR3 comprises 14 residues. Germline V gene lookup returns CDR1 SGHDT and CDR2 YYEEEE. The CDR3, as DNA: TGTGCCCGCAGCCTCGGGGGGGGAGGCTACGAGCAGTACTTC. Translation: CARSLGGGGYEQYF.

There are a few counts of this clone. The V gene is TRBV3-1 (or the pseudogene TRBV3-2), the J gene TRBJ2-1; the D gene is possibly TRBD2 (6 bases). The CDR3 totals 15 residues. V was pared by 0 bases and J by 6 bases, with 12 bases between. CDR1 is LGHDT and CDR2 is YNNKEL in the germline V gene (reference sequence). The CDR3 coding sequence is TGTGCCAGCAGCCAAGATTCGAGGGACTCCAATGAGCAGTTCTTC. Translation: CASSQDSRDSNEQFF.

This chain links TRBV4-1 with TRBJ1-5; the D gene is possibly TRBD1 (5 bases). Per the germline V gene, CDR1 is MGHRA and CDR2 is YSYEKL. The ends were cut back, 0 bases at V and 3 bases at J, with 12 bases in the middle. The CDR3 has 16 amino acids. The CDR3 DNA reads TGCGCCAGCAGCCAAGATCCAGGGTTGATCAATCAGCCCCAGCATTTT. This codes for CASSQDPGLINQPQHF.

The J gene is TRBJ2-3, the V gene TRBV5-1; 8 bases match TRBD2. V lost 3 bases, J lost 2 bases, and 5 bases stayed unmatched. CDR3 length: 15 residues. Germline CDR1 reads SGHRS; CDR2 reads YFSETQ. For the CDR3, the DNA is TGCGCCAGCAGCTCACTAGCGGAAGCCACAGATACGCAGTATTTT. It is translated as CASSSLAEATDTQYF.

The V call is TRBV10-2, the J call TRBJ1-3, with 8 bases fitting TRBD1. The V gene end was trimmed by 5 bases and the J gene end by 5 bases; junction bases not matched to a gene: 11. Per the germline V gene, CDR1 is WSHSY and CDR2 is SAAADI. This CDR3 spans 16 amino acids. The CDR3, as DNA: TGCGCCAGCAGTAGCCGCGGCAGGGGGCCCAGAAACACCATATATTTT. Amino acids: CASSSRGRGPRNTIYF.

V and J are TRBV18 and TRBJ1-1, with unresolved D. This CDR3 spans 11 amino acids. Germline loops: CDR1 KGHSH, CDR2 LQKENI. V was cut by 2 bases and J by 10 bases, with 8 bases left in between. This CDR3 is CASSPMNIAFF. DNA of the CDR3: TGTGCCAGCTCACCAATGAACATAGCTTTCTTT.

This chain links TRBV5-8 with TRBJ2-4; a possible D gene is TRBD1 (5 bases). Trimming left V 0 bases short and J 1 base short, with 11 bases between. This CDR3 has 16 residues. Per germline, CDR1 SGHTS and CDR2 YDEGEE. CDR3 amino acids: CASSLAPSGAKNIQYF. Written as DNA, the CDR3 is TGTGCCAGCAGCTTGGCTCCTTCAGGGGCCAAAAACATTCAGTACTTC.

The chain couples TRBV6-1 to TRBJ1-2; no clear D gene. CDR1 is MNHNS and CDR2 is SASEGT in the germline V gene. The ends were cut back, 2 bases at V and 8 bases at J, with 6 bases in the middle. This CDR3 region has 11 residues. This CDR3 is CASSEYRGYTF. The CDR3 region has the DNA TGTGCCAGCAGTGAATATAGAGGCTACACCTTC.

CDR3 nucleotides: TGTGCCACCAGTGGGCGGGCCAACTATGGCTACACCTTC. This translates into CATSGRANYGYTF. The chain links TRBV24-1 to TRBJ1-2; D call uncertain. The CDR3 has 13 residues. Germline CDR1 KGHDR, CDR2 SFDVKD. V gave up 5 bases and J gave up 2 bases, with 8 bases separating them.